This is a list of T cell receptor beta chains from one sample in a study of cytomegalovirus exposure and HLA in healthy donors. The assay was immunoSEQ multiplex PCR, and TCRdb's table has in-frame clones only and misses some. The sample shows some 190,000 clones, more than 75% of them seen only once. The source material was PBMCs. The receptors were sampled from a woman between 18 and 29 years old in good health and CMV-seronegative. Each CDR3 is given with its conserved first and last residue. Each record gives: D gene, J gene, V gene, clone size, CDR3 protein, CDR3 DNA. The D gene is left open where the match is weak. Rows may omit the clone size; those that give it use once, few, many or a size class.

>NA|TRBJ2-3|TRBV4-2|NA
CASSQEVAGAGTDTQYF
TGTGCCAGCAGCCAAGAAGTGGCTGGGGCCGGCACAGATACGCAGTATTTT
>TRBD1|TRBJ1-2|TRBV27|NA
CASSLKGAYGYTF
TGTGCCAGCAGTTTAAAGGGGGCCTATGGCTACACCTTC
>TRBD1|TRBJ1-2|TRBV7-9|NA
CASSLADRGGYGYTF
TGTGCCAGCAGCTTAGCGGACAGGGGTGGCTATGGCTACACCTTC
>NA|TRBJ1-1|TRBV7-6|NA
CASSVGQGNTEAFF
TGTGCCAGCAGCGTCGGACAAGGGAACACTGAAGCTTTCTTT
>TRBD2|TRBJ2-1|TRBV7-2|NA
CASSLERLAGYNEQFF
TGTGCCAGCAGCTTAGAACGGCTAGCGGGCTACAATGAGCAGTTCTTC
>TRBD1|TRBJ2-7|TRBV6-4|NA
CASGHYSTGEKGAYEQYF
TGTGCCAGTGGCCACTACTCCACAGGGGAAAAAGGGGCCTACGAGCAGTACTTC
>TRBD1|TRBJ2-2|TRBV19|NA
CASSITGGRGGELFF
TGTGCCAGTAGTATCACAGGGGGCCGGGGCGGGGAGCTGTTTTTT
>TRBD1|TRBJ2-7|TRBV28|NA
CASSLPGTGGYEQYF
TGTGCCAGCAGCCTCCCCGGGACAGGGGGCTACGAGCAGTACTTC
>TRBD1|TRBJ2-7|TRBV5-1|NA
CASSFWDRGSEQYF
TGCGCCAGCAGCTTCTGGGACAGGGGATCCGAGCAGTACTTC
>TRBD1|TRBJ2-2|TRBV5-1|once
CASSPTGQGALGELFF
TGCGCCAGCAGCCCCACAGGACAGGGGGCGTTGGGGGAGCTGTTTTTT
>TRBD2|TRBJ2-3|TRBV6-4|NA
CASSDSPSGGGPDTQYF
TGTGCCAGCAGTGACTCGCCTAGCGGGGGGGGGCCGGATACGCAGTATTTT
>TRBD1|TRBJ2-1|TRBV5-1|NA
CASSLDWTGAYNEQFF
TGCGCCAGCAGCTTGGACTGGACAGGGGCCTACAATGAGCAGTTCTTC
>TRBD2|TRBJ2-3|TRBV7-3|NA
CASSPGGSRADTQYF
TGTGCCAGCAGCCCCGGCGGGAGTAGAGCAGATACGCAGTATTTT
>NA|TRBJ2-5|TRBV5-1|NA
CASSSGDSETQYF
TGCGCCAGCAGCTCGGGGGACAGCGAGACCCAGTACTTC
>TRBD2|TRBJ2-5|TRBV29-1|once
CSVEGGRGLAETQYF
TGCAGCGTTGAAGGCGGGCGGGGACTAGCAGAGACCCAGTACTTC
>TRBD1|TRBJ1-1|TRBV25-1|NA
CASRGQGNTEAFF
TGTGCCAGCAGGGGACAGGGGAACACTGAAGCTTTCTTT
>TRBD2|TRBJ2-7|TRBV11-2|NA
CASRKPSGRADEQYF
TGTGCCAGCAGGAAACCTAGCGGGAGGGCCGATGAGCAGTACTTC
>TRBD1|TRBJ1-1|TRBV5-6|NA
CASSLGQGATEAFF
TGTGCCAGCAGCTTGGGGCAGGGGGCTACTGAAGCTTTCTTT
>NA|TRBJ2-2|TRBV5-1|few
CASSFPVRGDTGELFF
TGCGCCAGCAGCTTCCCGGTGCGCGGGGACACCGGGGAGCTGTTTTTT
>TRBD1|TRBJ2-5|TRBV28|NA
CASSSYPGTGETQYF
TGTGCCAGCAGCTCCTACCCCGGGACAGGGGAGACCCAGTACTTC
>TRBD2|TRBJ2-3|TRBV2|NA
CASSHRGGPRTDTQYF
TGTGCCAGCTCTCATCGGGGAGGGCCGAGAACAGATACGCAGTATTTT
>TRBD2|TRBJ2-1|TRBV5-1|NA
CASRPRTSTYNEQFF
TGCGCCAGCAGACCCCGGACTAGCACCTACAATGAGCAGTTCTTC
>TRBD1|TRBJ2-3|TRBV6-5|NA
CASSLYRGWDTQYF
TGTGCCAGCAGTTTGTACAGGGGTTGGGATACACAGTATTTT
>TRBD2|TRBJ2-3|TRBV5-1|NA
CASSLVGGRTDTQYF
TGCGCCAGCAGCTTGGTGGGCGGGAGGACAGATACGCAGTATTTT
>NA|TRBJ1-2|TRBV7-2|NA
CASSLATVGYTF
TGTGCCAGCAGCTTAGCCACAGTCGGCTACACCTTC
>TRBD1|TRBJ1-2|TRBV18|NA
CASSPRVYGTGAVGNYGYTF
TGTGCCAGCTCACCAAGGGTCTACGGGACAGGGGCAGTAGGCAACTATGGCTACACCTTC
>TRBD2|TRBJ2-5|TRBV7-8|NA
CASSLGTNQETQYF
TGTGCCAGCAGCTTGGGGACTAACCAAGAGACCCAGTACTTC
>NA|TRBJ1-2|TRBV19|NA
CASSPGPQRGHGYTF
TGTGCCAGTAGTCCCGGACCGCAACGAGGGCATGGCTACACCTTC
>TRBD2|TRBJ2-2|TRBV9|once
CASSVGLAGETGELFF
TGTGCCAGCAGCGTAGGACTAGCGGGAGAGACCGGGGAGCTGTTTTTT
>NA|TRBJ2-3|TRBV11-3|NA
CASSLFADTQYF
TGTGCCAGCAGCTTATTCGCAGATACGCAGTATTTT
>NA|TRBJ1-2|TRBV6-5|NA
CASSSDSPYGYTF
TGTGCCAGCAGCTCGGACAGCCCCTATGGCTACACCTTC
>NA|TRBJ2-1|TRBV11-3|few
CASSFRRRSSYNEQFF
TGTGCCAGCAGCTTCCGGCGGAGAAGCTCCTACAATGAGCAGTTCTTC
>TRBD1|TRBJ1-2|TRBV5-4|NA
CASSKWDRDYGYTF
TGTGCCAGCAGCAAGTGGGACAGGGACTATGGCTACACCTTC
>TRBD1|TRBJ2-3|TRBV7-8|few
CASSSSGQGGPDTQYF
TGTGCCAGCAGCTCTTCGGGACAGGGGGGACCAGATACGCAGTATTTT
>NA|TRBJ2-7|TRBV7-2|NA
CASSLPSSYEQYF
TGTGCCAGCAGCTTACCCAGCTCCTACGAGCAGTACTTC
>NA|TRBJ1-4|TRBV7-6|NA
CASSWRVGNEKLFF
TGTGCCAGCAGCTGGCGGGTCGGGAATGAAAAACTGTTTTTT
>NA|TRBJ2-1|TRBV28|NA
CASSLSSGRSEQFF
TGTGCCAGCAGTTTATCCTCTGGCAGATCTGAGCAGTTCTTC
>NA|TRBJ2-3|TRBV2|NA
CASSPNGGTQYF
TGTGCCAGCAGCCCAAACGGGGGAACGCAGTATTTT
>NA|TRBJ1-4|TRBV18|few
CASSPGTTNEKLFF
TGTGCCAGCTCCCCAGGCACAACTAATGAAAAACTGTTTTTT
>NA|TRBJ1-5|TRBV29-1|NA
CSVREGTLGDQPQHF
TGCAGCGTCCGGGAGGGCACCTTGGGCGATCAGCCCCAGCATTTT
>TRBD2|TRBJ2-4|TRBV5-1|few
CASRREVGRVGTQYF
TGCGCCAGCCGCCGGGAGGTGGGCAGGGTGGGCACTCAGTACTTC
>NA|TRBJ2-1|TRBV19|NA
CASSMTSLADEQFF
TGTGCCAGTAGTATGACTTCTCTAGCTGATGAGCAGTTCTTC
>NA|TRBJ2-3|TRBV14|once
CASSRALGAFSTDTQYF
TGTGCCAGCAGCCGAGCCCTGGGGGCCTTTTCTACAGATACGCAGTATTTT
>TRBD1|TRBJ2-2|TRBV30|NA
CAWNQGENTGELFF
TGTGCCTGGAATCAGGGGGAGAACACCGGGGAGCTGTTTTTT
>NA|TRBJ2-5|TRBV7-6|few
CASSSPPGTLPRQETQYF
TGTGCCAGCAGCTCCCCCCCGGGGACACTCCCTCGACAAGAGACCCAGTACTTC
>NA|TRBJ1-5|TRBV4-2|NA
CASSQTTGPSQPQHF
TGTGCCAGCAGCCAAACGACAGGCCCCTCTCAGCCCCAGCATTTT
>NA|TRBJ2-4|TRBV5-4|NA
CASSFGENIQYF
TGTGCCAGCAGCTTCGGGGAAAACATTCAGTACTTC
>TRBD1|TRBJ1-2|TRBV18|NA
CASSPVTGNYGYTF
TGTGCCAGCTCACCAGTGACAGGGAACTATGGCTACACCTTC
>NA|TRBJ1-3|TRBV30|NA
CAWSVRGGGGNTIYF
TGTGCCTGGAGTGTCAGAGGGGGGGGCGGAAACACCATATATTTT
>TRBD2|TRBJ2-2|TRBV2|NA
CASTPGLAGGNTGELFF
TGTGCCAGCACCCCGGGACTAGCGGGGGGGAACACCGGGGAGCTGTTTTTT
>NA|TRBJ1-2|TRBV5-4|NA
CASSAELGDLNYGYTF
TGTGCCAGCAGCGCTGAATTGGGAGATCTTAACTATGGCTACACCTTC
>TRBD2|TRBJ2-1|TRBV4-1|NA
CASSPLPRQTAGGKYNEQFF
TGCGCCAGCAGCCCACTCCCGAGACAGACAGCGGGGGGGAAATACAATGAGCAGTTCTTC
>NA|TRBJ2-7|TRBV11-2|few
CASSLRGYEQYF
TGTGCCAGCAGCCTCCGGGGTTACGAGCAGTACTTC
>TRBD2|TRBJ2-7|TRBV7-8|NA
CASSSWREGSYEQYF
TGTGCCAGCAGCTCCTGGCGGGAGGGCTCCTACGAGCAGTACTTC
>TRBD1|TRBJ1-1|TRBV27|NA
CASSFNRGWTEAFF
TGTGCCAGCAGTTTTAACAGGGGTTGGACTGAAGCTTTCTTT
>NA|TRBJ1-1|TRBV29-1|NA
CSVTATDSAVGGAFF
TGCAGCGTCACCGCTACCGACAGCGCGGTCGGGGGAGCTTTCTTT
>NA|TRBJ1-1|TRBV27|NA
CASSFGGWTEAFF
TGTGCCAGCAGTTTTGGGGGGTGGACTGAAGCTTTCTTT